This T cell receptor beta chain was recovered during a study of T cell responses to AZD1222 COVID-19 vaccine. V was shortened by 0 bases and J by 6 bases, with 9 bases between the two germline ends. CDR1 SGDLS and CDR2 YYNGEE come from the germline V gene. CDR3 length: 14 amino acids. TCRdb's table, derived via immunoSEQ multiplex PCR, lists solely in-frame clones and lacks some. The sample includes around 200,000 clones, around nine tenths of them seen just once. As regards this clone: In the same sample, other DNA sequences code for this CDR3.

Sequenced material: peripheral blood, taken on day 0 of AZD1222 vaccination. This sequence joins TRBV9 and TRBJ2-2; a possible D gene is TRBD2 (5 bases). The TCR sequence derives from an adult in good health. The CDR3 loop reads CASSVGGIAGELFF. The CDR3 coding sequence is TGTGCCAGCAGCGTAGGAGGGATAGCCGGGGAGCTGTTTTTT.